This TCR beta chain was observed in a study of shared clonotypes between healthy human individuals. General study points: Naive CD4 clonotypes were shared across a handful of donors at about 5.3%.

About this clone itself: The antigen is unknown.

TCRdb's copy holds only in-frame clones and misses some; the assay was immunoSEQ multiplex PCR. The repertoire has 2.3 million or so clones, more than 80% of them found once; the top ten carry under 0.45%. The CDR3 runs to 14 residues. V shed 6 bases and J shed 5 bases, with 13 bases lying between them. The germline V gene encodes CDR1 MNHEY and CDR2 SVGAGI. This TCR was recovered from a young man in good health. Some clones in this sample may be carry-over from other donors' samples. The chain joins TRBV6-5 to TRBJ1-4; D uncertain. Sequenced sample: naive CD4+ T cells from PBMCs. Regarding subset: CD45RA+ positively selected. CDR3 amino acids: CASSRLGLNEKLFF. CDR3 nucleotide sequence: TGTGCCAGCAGCCGTTTGGGCCTAAATGAAAAACTGTTTTTT.